Sequencing of this T cell receptor beta chain was carried out in a study of response to subunit inactivated influenza vaccine. Whole-study results and caveats: It was suggested by the authors that few new T cells are recruited by each seasonal influenza vaccination.

From the RT-PCR reads, TCRdb called clonotypes with MiXCR, one entry per CDR3 protein. Altogether 500,000 to 600,000 distinct CDR3 sequences are present, about 17% being singletons, with the ten largest covering 2.5% to 3.5%. This clonotype was seen a few times. As yet, its antigen is unknown. This TCR derives from a man aged 50 to 75 who received an inactivated influenza vaccine. This material consisted of CD4+ T cells sorted from PBMCs, taken 23 to 25 months after vaccination.

The CDR3 nucleotides read TGTGCCAGCCGGACAGGCTACTACGAGCAGTACTTC. Translation gives CASRTGYYEQYF. The chain couples TRBV28 to TRBJ2-7; 7 bases align to TRBD1. Germline assignment: CDR1 MDHEN and CDR2 SYDVKM. The CDR3 has 12 amino acids. The J segment lost 3 bases and the V segment lost 8 bases, leaving 4 bases of the junction unmatched.